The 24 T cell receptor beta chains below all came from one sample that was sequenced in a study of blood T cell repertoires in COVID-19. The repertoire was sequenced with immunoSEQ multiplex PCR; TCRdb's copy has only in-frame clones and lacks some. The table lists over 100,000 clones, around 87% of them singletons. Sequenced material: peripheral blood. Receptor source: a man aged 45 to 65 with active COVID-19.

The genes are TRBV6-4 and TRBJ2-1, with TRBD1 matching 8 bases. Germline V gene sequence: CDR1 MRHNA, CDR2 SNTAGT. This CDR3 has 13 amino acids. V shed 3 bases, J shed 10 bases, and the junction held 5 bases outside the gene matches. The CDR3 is CASSEGQGGEQFF. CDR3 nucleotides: TGTGCCAGCAGTGAAGGACAGGGAGGCGAGCAGTTCTTC.

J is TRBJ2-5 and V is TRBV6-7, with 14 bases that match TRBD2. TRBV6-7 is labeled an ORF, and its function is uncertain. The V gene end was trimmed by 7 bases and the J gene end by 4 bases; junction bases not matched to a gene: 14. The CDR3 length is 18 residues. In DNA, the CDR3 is TGTGCCAGCACCTTCCCCAGACTAGCGGGGGGGCGGGGAGAGACCCAGTACTTC. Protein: CASTFPRLAGGRGETQYF.

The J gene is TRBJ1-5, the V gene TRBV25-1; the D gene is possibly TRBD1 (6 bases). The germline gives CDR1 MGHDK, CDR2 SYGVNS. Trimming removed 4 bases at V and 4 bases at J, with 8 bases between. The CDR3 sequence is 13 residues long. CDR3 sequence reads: CASSGGPNQPQHF. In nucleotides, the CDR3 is TGTGCCAGCAGTGGGGGGCCTAATCAGCCCCAGCATTTT.

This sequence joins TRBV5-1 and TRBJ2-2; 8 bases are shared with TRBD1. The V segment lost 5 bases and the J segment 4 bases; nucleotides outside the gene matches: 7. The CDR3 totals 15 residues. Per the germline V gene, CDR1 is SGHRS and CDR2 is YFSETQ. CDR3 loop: CASSTNRGSTGELFF. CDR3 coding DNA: TGCGCCAGCAGTACCAACAGGGGGAGCACCGGGGAGCTGTTTTTT.

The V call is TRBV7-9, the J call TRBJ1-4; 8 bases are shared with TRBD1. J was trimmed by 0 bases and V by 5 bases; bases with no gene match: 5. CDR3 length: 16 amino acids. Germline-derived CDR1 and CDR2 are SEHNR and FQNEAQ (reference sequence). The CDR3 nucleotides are TGTGCCAGCAGCCATGACAGGGGAGCAACTAATGAAAAACTGTTTTTT. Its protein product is CASSHDRGATNEKLFF.

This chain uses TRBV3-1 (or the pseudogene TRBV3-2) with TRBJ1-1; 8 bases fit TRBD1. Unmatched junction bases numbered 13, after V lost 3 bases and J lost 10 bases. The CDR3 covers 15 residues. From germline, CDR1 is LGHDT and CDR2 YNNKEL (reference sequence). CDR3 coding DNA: TGTGCCAGCAGCCAGTCCTCCGGGACAGGTTTAGGAGCTTTCTTT. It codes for CASSQSSGTGLGAFF.

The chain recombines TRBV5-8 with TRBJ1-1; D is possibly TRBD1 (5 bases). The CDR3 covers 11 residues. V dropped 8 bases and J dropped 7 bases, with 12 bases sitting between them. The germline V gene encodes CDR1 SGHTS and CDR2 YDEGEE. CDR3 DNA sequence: TGTGCCAGTAAGGGGCGGCTTGAAGCTTTCTTT. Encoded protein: CASKGRLEAFF.

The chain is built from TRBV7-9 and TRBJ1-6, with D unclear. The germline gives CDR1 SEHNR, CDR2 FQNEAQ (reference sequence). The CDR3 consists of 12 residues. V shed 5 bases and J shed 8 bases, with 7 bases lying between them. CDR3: CASSTEDSPLHF. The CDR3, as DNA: TGTGCCAGCAGCACCGAGGATTCACCCCTCCACTTT.

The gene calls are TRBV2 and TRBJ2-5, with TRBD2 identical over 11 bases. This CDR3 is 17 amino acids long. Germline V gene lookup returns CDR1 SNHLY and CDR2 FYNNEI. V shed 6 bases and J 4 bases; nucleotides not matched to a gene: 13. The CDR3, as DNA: TGTGCCAGCAGGGGCCCCCTACTAGCGGGGGAGGGAGAGACCCAGTACTTC. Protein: CASRGPLLAGEGETQYF.

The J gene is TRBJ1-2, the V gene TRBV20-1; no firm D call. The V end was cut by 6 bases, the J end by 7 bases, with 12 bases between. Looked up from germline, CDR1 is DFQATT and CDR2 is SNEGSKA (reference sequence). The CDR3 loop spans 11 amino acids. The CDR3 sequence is CSAQEVGGYTF. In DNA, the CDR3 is TGCAGTGCCCAAGAAGTCGGTGGCTACACCTTC.

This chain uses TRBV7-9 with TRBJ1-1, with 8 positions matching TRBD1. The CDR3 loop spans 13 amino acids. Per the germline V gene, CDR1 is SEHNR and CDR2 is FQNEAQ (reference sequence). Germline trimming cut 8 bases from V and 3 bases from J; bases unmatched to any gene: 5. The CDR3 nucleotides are TGTGCCAGCGGCGGACAGGGTTACACTGAAGCTTTCTTT. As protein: CASGGQGYTEAFF.

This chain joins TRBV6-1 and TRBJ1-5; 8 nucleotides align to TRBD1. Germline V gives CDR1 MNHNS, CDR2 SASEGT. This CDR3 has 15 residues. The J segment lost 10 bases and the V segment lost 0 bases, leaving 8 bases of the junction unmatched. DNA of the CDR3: TGTGCCAGCAGTGAAGCTCACAGGGGGGGAGGACCCCAGCATTTT. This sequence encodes CASSEAHRGGGPQHF.

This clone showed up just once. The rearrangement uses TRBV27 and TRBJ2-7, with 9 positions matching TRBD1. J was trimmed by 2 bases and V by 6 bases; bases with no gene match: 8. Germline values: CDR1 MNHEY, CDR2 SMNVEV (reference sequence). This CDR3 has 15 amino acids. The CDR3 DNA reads TGTGCCAGCAGACCCCAACGGGACAGGGCCTACGAGCAGTACTTC. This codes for CASRPQRDRAYEQYF.

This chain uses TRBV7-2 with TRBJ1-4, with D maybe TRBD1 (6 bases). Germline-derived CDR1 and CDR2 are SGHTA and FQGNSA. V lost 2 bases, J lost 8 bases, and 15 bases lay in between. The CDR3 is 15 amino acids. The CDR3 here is CASSLFRPGGEKLFF. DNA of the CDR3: TGTGCCAGCAGCTTATTCCGGCCTGGGGGCGAAAAACTGTTTTTT.

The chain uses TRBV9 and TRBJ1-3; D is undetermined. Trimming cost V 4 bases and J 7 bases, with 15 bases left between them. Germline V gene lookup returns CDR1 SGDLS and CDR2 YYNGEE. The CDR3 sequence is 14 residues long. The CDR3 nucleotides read TGTGCCAGCAGCCCCCCTCTAGCGGAGAACACCATATATTTT. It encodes CASSPPLAENTIYF.

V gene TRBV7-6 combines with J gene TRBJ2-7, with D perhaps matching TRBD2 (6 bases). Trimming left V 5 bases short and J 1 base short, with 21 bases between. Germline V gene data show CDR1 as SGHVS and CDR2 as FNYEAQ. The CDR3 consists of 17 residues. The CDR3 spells CASSPGLLGGESYEQYF. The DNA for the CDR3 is TGTGCCAGCAGCCCGGGACTCCTTGGCGGCGAATCCTACGAGCAGTACTTC.

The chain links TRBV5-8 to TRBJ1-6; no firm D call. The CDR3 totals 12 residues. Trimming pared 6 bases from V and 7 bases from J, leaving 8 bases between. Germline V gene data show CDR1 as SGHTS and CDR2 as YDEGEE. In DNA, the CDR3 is TGTGCCAGCACAGTTTTAAATTCACCCCTCCACTTT. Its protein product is CASTVLNSPLHF.

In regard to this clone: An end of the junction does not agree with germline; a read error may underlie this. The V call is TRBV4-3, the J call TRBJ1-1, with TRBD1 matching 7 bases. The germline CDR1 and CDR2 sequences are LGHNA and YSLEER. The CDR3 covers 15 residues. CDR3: CASSEETGYGTEAFF. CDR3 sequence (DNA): TGCGCCAGCAGCGAAGAGACAGGGTATGGCACTGAAGCTTTCTTT.

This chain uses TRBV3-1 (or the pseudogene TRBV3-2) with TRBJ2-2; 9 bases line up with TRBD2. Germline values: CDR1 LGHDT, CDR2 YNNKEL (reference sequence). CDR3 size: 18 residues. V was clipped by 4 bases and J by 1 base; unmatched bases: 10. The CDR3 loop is CASSPRSSGVGNTGELFF. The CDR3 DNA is TGTGCCAGCAGCCCGCGGTCTAGCGGGGTAGGGAACACCGGGGAGCTGTTTTTT.

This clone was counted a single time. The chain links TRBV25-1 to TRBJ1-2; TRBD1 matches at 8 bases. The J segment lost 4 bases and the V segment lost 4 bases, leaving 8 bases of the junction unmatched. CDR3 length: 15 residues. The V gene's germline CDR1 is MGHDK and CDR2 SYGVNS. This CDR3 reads CASSALDRASYGYTF. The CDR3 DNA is TGTGCCAGCAGTGCCCTGGACAGGGCTTCCTATGGCTACACCTTC.

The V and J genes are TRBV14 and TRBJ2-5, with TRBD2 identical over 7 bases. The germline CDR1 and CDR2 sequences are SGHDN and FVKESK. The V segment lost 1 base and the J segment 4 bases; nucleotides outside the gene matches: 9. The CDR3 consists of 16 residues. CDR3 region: CASSQAGGGIRETQYF. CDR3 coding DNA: TGTGCCAGCAGCCAAGCTGGCGGGGGAATAAGAGAGACCCAGTACTTC.

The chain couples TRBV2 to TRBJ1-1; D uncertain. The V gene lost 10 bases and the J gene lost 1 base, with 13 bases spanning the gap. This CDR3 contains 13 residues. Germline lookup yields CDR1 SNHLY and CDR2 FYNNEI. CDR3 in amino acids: CAIEPTKNTEAFF. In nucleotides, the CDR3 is TGTGCCATTGAGCCTACTAAGAACACTGAAGCTTTCTTT.

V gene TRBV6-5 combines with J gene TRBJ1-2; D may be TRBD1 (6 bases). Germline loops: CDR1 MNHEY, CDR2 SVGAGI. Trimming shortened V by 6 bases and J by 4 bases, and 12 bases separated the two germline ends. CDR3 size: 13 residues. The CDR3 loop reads CASRNRTAYGYTF. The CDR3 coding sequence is TGTGCCAGCAGGAATAGGACAGCCTATGGCTACACCTTC.

CDR3 DNA sequence: TGTGCCAGCAGTGTGGGGCGGGATACTTCACCCCTCCACTTT. It encodes CASSVGRDTSPLHF. The chain uses TRBV9 and TRBJ1-6, with D maybe TRBD1 (5 bases). The CDR3 spans 14 residues. The ends were cut back, 5 bases at V and 9 bases at J, with 15 bases in the middle. CDR1 SGDLS and CDR2 YYNGEE come from the germline V gene.